The text below deals with one T cell receptor beta chain. Its matching antigen is unknown. Researchers ran immunoSEQ v3.0 at survey level. The protocol was immunoSEQ multiplex PCR, while the TCRdb copy is restricted to in-frame clones and leaves out a portion. Among about 28,000 clones listed, more than 80% were seen once. The data stem from a study of long-term antiretroviral therapy in people with HIV. General study findings and limits: HIV repertoires spanned tighter CDR3 length ranges than controls did.

Unmatched junction bases numbered 8, after V lost 3 bases and J lost 2 bases. This CDR3 has 16 residues. From germline, CDR1 is LNHDA and CDR2 SQIVND (reference sequence). V usage is TRBV19 and J usage is TRBJ1-2; 8 positions agree with TRBD1. This TCR came from a man aged 50 or older with HIV. The input for sequencing was unsorted PBMCs, taken 3.2 years before starting antiretroviral therapy. CDR3 sequence: CASSIPPGQANYGYTF. The CDR3 DNA sequence: TGTGCCAGTAGTATTCCCCCGGGACAGGCCAACTATGGCTACACCTTC. Using reference TRBV19 and TRBJ1-2 for the parts outside the CDR3, the full variable domain is DGGITQSPKYLFRKEGQNVTLSCEQNLNHDAMYWYRQDPGQGLRLIYYSQIVNDFQKGDIAEGYSVSREKKESFPLTVTSAQKNPTAFYLCASSIPPGQANYGYTFGSGTRLTVV.